One sample yielded the 8 T cell receptor beta chains listed below, sequenced in a study of T cell responses to AZD1222 COVID-19 vaccine. The method was immunoSEQ multiplex PCR; TCRdb's version includes in-frame clones alone and lacks a portion of them. The repertoire holds around 150,000 clones, with about 93% as singletons. Sample: peripheral blood, taken 28 days after the second AZD1222 dose. The source of these receptors is an adult who received the AZD1222 COVID-19 vaccine.

V is TRBV3-1 (or the pseudogene TRBV3-2) and J is TRBJ1-1, with a possible D match to TRBD1 (5 bases). CDR1 LGHDT and CDR2 YNNKEL come from the germline V gene (reference sequence). Trimming removed 4 bases at V and 4 bases at J, with 10 bases between. The CDR3 is made up of 13 amino acids. The DNA of the CDR3 is TGTGCCAGCAGCCGAATCGGGGGCACTGAAGCTTTCTTT. Its protein is CASSRIGGTEAFF.

The chain links TRBV7-2 to TRBJ2-7; 16 positions match TRBD2. Germline V gene sequence: CDR1 SGHTA, CDR2 FQGNSA. This CDR3 has 16 amino acids. Trimming at V came to 5 bases and at J to 7 bases, leaving 8 bases not matched to a gene. CDR3 in amino acids: CASSAHGTSGRGEQYF. In DNA form, the CDR3 reads TGTGCCAGCAGCGCTCATGGGACTAGCGGGAGGGGAGAGCAGTACTTC. Full variable domain (rest looked up from reference TRBV7-2 and TRBJ2-7): GAGVSQSPSNKVTEKGKDVELRCDPISGHTALYWYRQSLGQGLEFLIYFQGNSAPDKSGLPSDRFSAERTGGSVSTLTIQRTQQEDSAVYLCASSAHGTSGRGEQYFGPGTRLTVT.

V gene TRBV9 combines with J gene TRBJ2-7; TRBD2 aligns across 9 bases. Germline V gene sequence: CDR1 SGDLS, CDR2 YYNGEE. J lost 6 bases, V lost 3 bases, and 10 bases had no gene match. The CDR3 sequence is 15 residues long. As DNA, the CDR3 is TGTGCCAGCAGCGCCGGGACTAGCTTGGCTCTCGAGCAGTACTTC. Its protein product is CASSAGTSLALEQYF.

The rearrangement uses TRBV7-8 and TRBJ2-1; perhaps TRBD2 as D (6 bases). The germline V gene encodes CDR1 SGHVS and CDR2 FQNEAQ. The CDR3 extends over 15 amino acids. The V and J ends lost 4 bases and 3 bases respectively, with 13 bases between them. In DNA form, the CDR3 reads TGTGCCAGCAGCTCCGTAGCGGAATTCTACAATGAGCAGTTCTTC. Amino acid sequence: CASSSVAEFYNEQFF.

This rearrangement joins TRBV6-4 to TRBJ2-1; 10 nucleotides align to TRBD2. CDR1 and CDR2 from the germline V gene are MRHNA and SNTAGT. The length of the CDR3 is 15 residues. V lost 5 bases to trimming and J lost 5 bases; unmatched junction nucleotides: 6. CDR3 sequence: CASSPLAGAHNEQFF. In nucleotides, the CDR3 is TGTGCCAGCAGTCCTCTAGCGGGAGCTCACAATGAGCAGTTCTTC.

The chain couples TRBV7-3 to TRBJ2-3; TRBD2 aligns across 11 bases. The CDR3 length is 13 residues. Germline loops: CDR1 SGHTA, CDR2 FQGTGA. V was clipped by 4 bases and J by 10 bases; unmatched bases: 4. The CDR3 region is CASSSSGGMPQYF. The CDR3 nucleotides are TGTGCCAGCAGCTCTAGCGGGGGGATGCCGCAGTATTTT.

V and J are TRBV14 and TRBJ1-2; TRBD1 agrees at 9 bases. Looked up from germline, CDR1 is SGHDN and CDR2 is FVKESK. V shed 3 bases and J 9 bases; nucleotides not matched to a gene: 5. The CDR3 is 13 amino acids. Written as DNA, the CDR3 is TGTGCCAGCAGCCAGGACAGGGGAACGCGCTACACCTTC. Amino acid sequence: CASSQDRGTRYTF.

In this sample, this clone turned up once. The J gene is TRBJ2-3, the V gene TRBV4-1; the match to TRBD2 covers 9 bases. There are 15 residues in the CDR3. V lost 7 bases and J lost 0; bases outside the gene matches: 5. Germline lookup yields CDR1 MGHRA and CDR2 YSYEKL. CDR3 amino acids: CASTSGAPSTDTQYF. In nucleotides, the CDR3 is TGCGCCAGCACTAGCGGGGCTCCTAGCACAGATACGCAGTATTTT.